A selection of T cell receptor beta chains follows, all from one sample in a study of CXCR3-negative and CXCR3-positive naive CD8 T cells. Using the 5' RACE reads, TCRdb records one entry per CDR3 protein without DNA. Its table records tens of thousands of distinct CDR3 sequences. What was sequenced was naive CXCR3+ CD8+ T cells from blood. Receptors were obtained from a human donor in good health. Some clones in this sample may be carry-over from other donors' samples. CDR3s include the opening cysteine and the closing phenylalanine or tryptophan.

J: TRBJ1-2
V: TRBV4-1
CDR3: CASSQDPGFLYYGYTF

J: TRBJ2-7
V: TRBV3-1
CDR3: CASSTGTGAYEQYF

J: TRBJ2-7
V: TRBV11-3
CDR3: CASSPRQFPREIEKYEQYF

J: TRBJ2-5
V: TRBV12-3/TRBV12-4
CDR3: CASTEGVRETQYF

J: TRBJ2-1
V: TRBV28
CDR3: CASSLGHRTSGAGNEQFF

J: TRBJ2-5
V: TRBV10-1
CDR3: CASSESVTGTDPETQYF

J: TRBJ1-1
V: TRBV19
CDR3: CASSIPGPEAFF

J: TRBJ2-2
V: TRBV6-4
CDR3: CASSLGANTGELFF

J: TRBJ2-1
V: TRBV7-9
CDR3: CASSWGGLNEQFF

J: TRBJ2-4
V: TRBV28
CDR3: CASSPPEDIQYF

J: TRBJ1-1
V: TRBV7-6
CDR3: CASRRGGDDTEAFF

J: TRBJ1-1
V: TRBV7-2
CDR3: CASSPWDIPNTEAFF

J: TRBJ1-5
V: TRBV6-6
CDR3: CASSYAGNQPQHF

J: TRBJ1-2
V: TRBV7-9
CDR3: CASSSSITLDYGYTF

J: TRBJ2-7
V: TRBV29-1
CDR3: CSVEDQSGTVDEQYF

J: TRBJ2-2
V: TRBV7-6
CDR3: CASSPAVGTGELFF

J: TRBJ2-5
V: TRBV18
CDR3: CASSPPIQGPETRYF

J: TRBJ2-7
V: TRBV14
CDR3: CASSQLGGDEQYF

J: TRBJ2-5
V: TRBV7-2
CDR3: CASSDSGGKETQYF

J: TRBJ2-1
V: TRBV7-9
CDR3: CASSFERDTFNEQFF

J: TRBJ1-1
V: TRBV10-3
CDR3: CAISELLTGASTEAFF

J: TRBJ1-6
V: TRBV2
CDR3: CASILRGADSPLHF

J: TRBJ2-7
V: TRBV7-9
CDR3: CASSYGKGYEQYF

J: TRBJ1-1
V: TRBV29-1
CDR3: CSALDRGFEAFF

J: TRBJ2-3
V: TRBV4-2
CDR3: CASSQAGAAGDTQYF

J: TRBJ1-5
V: TRBV28
CDR3: CASGDGKAIVGSNQPQHF

J: TRBJ1-4
V: TRBV5-1
CDR3: CASSLEGWAAGEKLFF

J: TRBJ2-3
V: TRBV2
CDR3: CASSGLLDTQYF

J: TRBJ2-1
V: TRBV5-4
CDR3: CASSLLLGATYNEQFF

J: TRBJ2-7
V: TRBV27
CDR3: CASSFLGTLGYEQYF

J: TRBJ1-2
V: TRBV20-1
CDR3: CSATTGVGEGSPNGYTF

J: TRBJ1-2
V: TRBV5-1
CDR3: CASRPPAVGWNYGYTF

J: TRBJ2-3
V: TRBV28
CDR3: CASSAPTGAPITDTQYF

J: TRBJ2-1
V: TRBV7-6
CDR3: CASSLAATSGSWNEQFF

J: TRBJ1-5
V: TRBV21-1
CDR3: CASSKGGNNSNQPQHF

J: TRBJ2-1
V: TRBV12-3/TRBV12-4
CDR3: CASKEKTSGRAEQFF

J: TRBJ2-1
V: TRBV7-9
CDR3: CASSSLTRVAHNEQFF

J: TRBJ2-2
V: TRBV4-3
CDR3: CASSQEFQTGDLTMNITGELFF

J: TRBJ2-3
V: TRBV11-2
CDR3: CASSYGTDTQYF

J: TRBJ1-1
V: TRBV10-3
CDR3: CAISGLEGRASEAFF

J: TRBJ2-1
V: TRBV15
CDR3: CATSSLAVYNEQFF

J: TRBJ2-7
V: TRBV7-9
CDR3: CASSPAAGTFFYEQYF

J: TRBJ2-1
V: TRBV28
CDR3: CASSEQGLDLFF

J: TRBJ2-7
V: TRBV28
CDR3: CASSLPIGRKTYEQYF